A selection of T cell receptor beta chains follows, all from one sample in a study of blood T cells in healthy people across ages. One entry per CDR3 protein, called by TCRdb with MiXCR from the 5' RACE reads. The repertoire holds approximately 800,000 distinct CDR3 sequences, with about 55% as singletons. Sample: blood. The receptors derive from a man older than 75 in good health. The CDR3 runs from the conserved cysteine through the conserved F or W. The D gene is left open where the match is weak. Expanded clones get a size class; other rows say once, few or many, or leave the size out.

clone size,J gene,D gene,V gene,CDR3 protein,CDR3 DNA
few,TRBJ2-1,NA,TRBV7-2,CASSLAPGQYNEQFF,TGTGCCAGCAGCTTAGCCCCCGGACAGTACAATGAGCAGTTCTTC
few,TRBJ2-5,NA,TRBV20-1,CSANGGEQETQYF,TGCAGTGCTAATGGGGGAGAGCAAGAGACCCAGTACTTC
NA,TRBJ2-7,TRBD1,TRBV7-9,CASSFFQGQAPGEQYF,TGTGCCAGCAGCTTCTTCCAGGGACAGGCCCCCGGCGAGCAGTACTTC
NA,TRBJ1-2,NA,TRBV27,CASSLGRLGGYTF,TGTGCCAGCAGTTTAGGACGGCTCGGTGGCTACACCTTC
NA,TRBJ2-7,NA,TRBV27,CASSHLRGDYEQYF,TGTGCCAGCAGCCACCTGCGGGGCGACTACGAGCAGTACTTC
NA,TRBJ1-5,TRBD1,TRBV15,CATSPGQGYQPQHF,TGTGCCACCAGCCCAGGACAGGGGTACCAGCCCCAGCATTTT
NA,TRBJ2-1,TRBD2,TRBV20-1,CSAKGGESSYNEQFF,TGCAGTGCGAAGGGAGGGGAGAGCTCCTACAATGAGCAGTTCTTC
once,TRBJ2-7,NA,TRBV6-5,CASSYEGGPLYEQYF,TGTGCCAGCAGTTACGAGGGAGGCCCTCTCTACGAGCAGTACTTC
NA,TRBJ2-5,NA,TRBV7-3,CASSVETEETQYF,TGTGCCAGCAGCGTAGAAACCGAGGAGACCCAGTACTTC
NA,TRBJ2-1,NA,TRBV9,CASSVDLQVHEQFF,TGTGCCAGCAGCGTAGACTTACAGGTCCATGAGCAGTTCTTC
NA,TRBJ2-7,TRBD2,TRBV3-1,CASSHQLAETEQYF,TGTGCCAGCAGCCATCAACTAGCGGAGACCGAGCAGTACTTC
NA,TRBJ2-1,NA,TRBV7-2,CASSLGSPTGYNEQFF,TGTGCCAGCAGCTTAGGGTCGCCAACGGGGTACAATGAGCAGTTCTTC
NA,TRBJ1-1,NA,TRBV9,CASSVEGRSPAFF,TGTGCCAGCAGCGTAGAAGGCAGGTCGCCAGCTTTCTTT
NA,TRBJ1-2,NA,TRBV20-1,CSAYINYGYTF,TGCAGTGCATACATTAACTATGGCTACACCTTC
NA,TRBJ2-1,NA,TRBV7-2,CASSQRAPEQFF,TGTGCCAGCAGCCAAAGGGCCCCTGAGCAGTTCTTC
NA,TRBJ2-5,NA,TRBV6-6,CASSSPPQRQETQYF,TGTGCCAGCAGTTCCCCCCCACAGCGGCAAGAGACCCAGTACTTC
once,TRBJ1-2,NA,TRBV29-1,CSVAKLGYGYTF,TGCAGCGTTGCGAAATTGGGCTATGGCTACACCTTC
NA,TRBJ2-1,TRBD2,TRBV2,CASTPPAGDLYNEQFF,TGTGCCAGCACGCCTCCAGCGGGAGATCTCTACAATGAGCAGTTCTTC
NA,TRBJ2-7,NA,TRBV7-9,CASSSQGTYSYEQYF,TGTGCCAGCAGCTCTCAAGGGACGTACTCCTACGAGCAGTACTTC
NA,TRBJ2-5,NA,TRBV29-1,CSGTSYNEQYF,TGCAGCGGGACTTCTTACAATGAGCAGTACTTC
few,TRBJ2-7,TRBD1,TRBV6-2/TRBV6-3,CASSYRRQGRYEQYF,TGTGCCAGCAGTTACCGAAGACAGGGCAGGTACGAGCAGTACTTC
NA,TRBJ2-3,TRBD2,TRBV7-3,CASSTRGEVPPDTQYF,TGTGCCAGCAGCACCCGGGGGGAGGTCCCCCCAGATACGCAGTATTTT
NA,TRBJ2-4,TRBD2,TRBV13,CASSLASGASYGQYF,TGTGCCAGCAGCTTAGCTAGCGGGGCTTCCTACGGGCAGTACTTC
NA,TRBJ2-5,TRBD1,TRBV6-6,CASSYPTGLQETQYF,TGTGCCAGCAGTTATCCGACAGGGCTTCAAGAGACCCAGTACTTC
NA,TRBJ2-3,NA,TRBV27,CASSLLGTGVNRYAYF,TGTGCCAGCAGTTTATTGGGAACGGGAGTGAACAGATACGCGTATTTT
few,TRBJ2-1,TRBD2,TRBV4-2,CATAGLAGGDEQFF,TGTGCCACAGCGGGACTAGCGGGGGGGGATGAGCAGTTCTTC
NA,TRBJ2-6,TRBD2,TRBV14,CASSQGAGGPSGANVLTF,TGTGCCAGCAGCCAAGGAGCGGGAGGGCCCTCTGGGGCCAACGTCCTGACTTTC
NA,TRBJ1-2,NA,TRBV7-2,CASSLDAGNYGYTF,TGTGCCAGCAGCTTAGATGCAGGGAACTATGGCTACACCTTC
NA,TRBJ1-5,NA,TRBV2,CASNDLNSNQPQHF,TGTGCCAGCAACGATCTAAATAGCAATCAGCCCCAGCATTTT
NA,TRBJ2-3,NA,TRBV7-2,CASSLGAAMQYF,TGTGCCAGCAGCTTAGGGGCGGCGATGCAGTATTTT
NA,TRBJ2-7,NA,TRBV20-1,CSARDLDYEQYF,TGCAGTGCTAGAGATTTAGACTACGAGCAGTACTTC
NA,TRBJ2-1,TRBD2,TRBV5-1,CASSYRLAGGSYNEQFF,TGCGCCAGCAGCTACCGACTAGCGGGAGGTTCCTACAATGAGCAGTTCTTC
NA,TRBJ2-4,NA,TRBV6-1,CASSARENIQYF,TGTGCCAGCAGTGCTCGAGAAAACATTCAGTACTTC
NA,TRBJ2-2,TRBD1,TRBV6-1,CASRDRVRLFKMTGELFF,TGTGCCAGCAGAGACAGGGTGCGATTATTCAAAATGACCGGGGAGCTGTTTTTT